The source of this TCR beta chain is a study of CD8 T cells in ankylosing spondylitis. TCRdb re-called the 5' RACE reads through MiXCR, storing one row per CDR3 protein. The data contain 380,000 or so distinct CDR3 sequences, 20% of them singletons. This clonotype was counted between two and nine times. Trimming cost V 6 bases and J 6 bases; bases outside gene matches: 6. The CDR3 is 14 residues long. V is TRBV12-3 or TRBV12-4 and J is TRBJ2-1, with 9 bases aligning to TRBD2. Input material: blood, either unsorted or a sorted T cell fraction (not recorded which). The TCR was taken from a male donor with ankylosing spondylitis or in good health (not recorded which). CDR3 DNA sequence: TGTGCCAGCAGACCCCCTAGCGGGGCCAATGAGCAGTTCTTC. This gives the protein CASRPPSGANEQFF.